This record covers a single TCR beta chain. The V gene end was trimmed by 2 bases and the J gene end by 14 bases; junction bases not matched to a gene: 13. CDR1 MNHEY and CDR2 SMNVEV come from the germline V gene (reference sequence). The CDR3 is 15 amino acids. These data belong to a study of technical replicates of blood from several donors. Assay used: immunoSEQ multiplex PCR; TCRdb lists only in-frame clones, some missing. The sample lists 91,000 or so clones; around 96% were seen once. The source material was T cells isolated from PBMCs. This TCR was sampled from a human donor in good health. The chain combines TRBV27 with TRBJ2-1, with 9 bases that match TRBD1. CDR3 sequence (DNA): TGTGCCAGCAGTTTAGGGACAGGGAAAAGGCTAGTGGAGTTCTTC. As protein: CASSLGTGKRLVEFF.